This TCR beta chain was captured by sequencing in a study of beta chain features in type 1 diabetes. General observations from the study: Type 1 diabetes patients had TCRB CDR3s that were shorter (moderately but significantly so) in all four CD4+ subsets. No resolution was reached here on whether HLA type influences TCRB rearrangement.

Reverse transcription of all isolated RNA meant that expressed TCRB transcripts were sequenced. TCRdb keeps only in-frame clones here, not all; method: immunoSEQ multiplex PCR. This table has some 290,000 clones, 20% to 25% appearing once. A note on this clone: The antigen remains undetermined.

Germline trimming cut 3 bases from V and 8 bases from J; bases unmatched to any gene: 10. Germline CDR1 and CDR2: SGDLS and YYNGEE. CDR3 length equals 14 residues. The chain has TRBV9 and TRBJ1-2, with 7 bases that match TRBD1. This TCR was recovered from a woman under 40 with type 1 diabetes. The sample consisted of naive CD4+ T cells from blood. CDR3 sequence (DNA): TGTGCCAGCAGCGAGGGACAGTCCGGTCGGGGCTACACCTTC. Translated: CASSEGQSGRGYTF.